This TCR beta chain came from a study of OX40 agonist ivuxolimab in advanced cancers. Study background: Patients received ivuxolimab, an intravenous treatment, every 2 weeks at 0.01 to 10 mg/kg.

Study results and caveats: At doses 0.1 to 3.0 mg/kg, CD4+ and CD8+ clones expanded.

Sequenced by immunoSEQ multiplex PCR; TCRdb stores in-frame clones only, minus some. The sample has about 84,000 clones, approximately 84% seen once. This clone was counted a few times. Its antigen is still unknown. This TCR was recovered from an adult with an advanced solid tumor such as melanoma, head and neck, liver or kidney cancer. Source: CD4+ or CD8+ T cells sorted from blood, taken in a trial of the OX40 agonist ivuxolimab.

The CDR3 DNA follows: TGTGCCAGCAGCGACGGGGCCGGGGGTGAAGCTTTCTTT. Protein product: CASSDGAGGEAFF. The V and J genes are TRBV6-4 and TRBJ1-1, with a possible D match to TRBD1 (5 bases). Trimming took off 6 bases at V and 7 bases at J, with 15 bases between the two ends. CDR1 and CDR2 from the germline V gene are MRHNA and SNTAGT. This CDR3 has 13 amino acids.